This TCR beta chain was retrieved from a study of memory CD4+ T cells and cytomegalovirus serostatus. Study details: Donors were healthy Belgian adults, about ten CMV seropositive and 20 to 25 seronegative. Study outcomes and limitations: A US-trained random forest predicted CMV serostatus with median AUC approximately 0.9. Each of approximately 73 CMV-associated TCRbeta sequences occurred in one to five individuals.

Trimming cost V 0 bases and J 5 bases, with 10 bases left between them. Germline assignment: CDR1 SEHNR and CDR2 FQNEAQ (reference sequence). This CDR3 region has 14 residues. With respect to this clone: Its target is not known.

Single viable CD3+CD4+CD8-CD45RO+ cells were sorted as the memory CD4+ T cells. Donors' CMV status reflects serum IgG against pp150, pp28, p38, p52. Method: immunoSEQ multiplex PCR; TCRdb's copy keeps in-frame clones and lacks some. This table holds about 82,000 clones, about 85% found once. The receptor's source is an adult in good health and CMV-seronegative. The rearrangement links TRBV7-9 to TRBJ1-1; D unclear. Sequencing was carried out using memory CD4+ T cells from blood. The CDR3 DNA is TGTGCCAGCAGCTTAGCGTTGGTGGGGACTGAAGCTTTCTTT. This sequence encodes CASSLALVGTEAFF. Full variable domain (missing parts from reference TRBV7-9 and TRBJ1-1): DTGVSQNPRHKITKRGQNVTFRCDPISEHNRLYWYRQTLGQGPEFLTYFQNEAQLEKSRLLSDRFSAERPKGSFSTLEIQRTEQGDSAMYLCASSLALVGTEAFFGQGTRLTVV.